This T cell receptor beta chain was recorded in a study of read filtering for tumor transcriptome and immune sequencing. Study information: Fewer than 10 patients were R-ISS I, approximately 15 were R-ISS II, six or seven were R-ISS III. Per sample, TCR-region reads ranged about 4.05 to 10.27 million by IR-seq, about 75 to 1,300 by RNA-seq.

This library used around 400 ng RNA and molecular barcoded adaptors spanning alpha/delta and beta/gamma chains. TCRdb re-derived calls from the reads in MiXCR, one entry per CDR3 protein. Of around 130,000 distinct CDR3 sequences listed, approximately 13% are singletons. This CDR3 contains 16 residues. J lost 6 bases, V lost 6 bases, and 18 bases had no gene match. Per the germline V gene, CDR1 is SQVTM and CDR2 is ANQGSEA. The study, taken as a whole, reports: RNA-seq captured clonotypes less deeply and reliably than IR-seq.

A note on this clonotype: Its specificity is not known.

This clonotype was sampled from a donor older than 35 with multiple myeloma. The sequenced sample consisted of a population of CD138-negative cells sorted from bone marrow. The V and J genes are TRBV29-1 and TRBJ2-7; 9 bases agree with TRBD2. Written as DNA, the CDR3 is TGCAGCGTGGACTTAGCGGGAGAACGCTCAGGGGTCGAGCAGTACTTC. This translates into CSVDLAGERSGVEQYF.